This TCR beta chain was observed in a study of monozygotic twins with inflammatory bowel disease. Overall study results and limits: People with IBD had fewer clonotypes in common with others than healthy twins did, especially with disease activity.

One entry per CDR3 protein, without DNA, is what TCRdb gives after re-calling the 5' RACE reads. The sample table includes 420,000 or so distinct CDR3 sequences. Turning to this clonotype: Its cognate antigen is unknown.

CDR1 is SGHAT, CDR2 FQDESV, per germline (reference sequence). This CDR3 region has 20 residues. Sequenced sample: blood. J is TRBJ2-1 and V is TRBV11-1; TCRdb designates TRBD2, a call that cannot be tested without DNA. The origin of this receptor is a human donor with ulcerative colitis or Crohn's disease, or a healthy co-twin of an affected twin (not recorded which). The CDR3 protein is CASRSGRGTSGRASYNEQFF.